This record looks at one TCR beta chain sequence and its context. The sample belongs to a study of blood T cell repertoires in COVID-19. In the study overall: PBMCs, B-cell-depleted T cells, or T cells were the source of the cDNA or gDNA that made up the material.

This table comes from immunoSEQ multiplex PCR, and its TCRdb copy is limited to in-frame clones, with some not included. The table includes tens of thousands of clones, more than 80% detected once. Germline V CDR1 and CDR2: LNHDA, SQIVND (reference sequence). With 5 bases clipped from V and 6 bases from J, the junction kept 19 bases outside the gene matches. CDR3 size: 18 residues. In Seattle, patients joined the study during active infection and were tracked longitudinally. The gene calls are TRBV19 and TRBJ1-2; 9 nucleotides agree with TRBD1. What was sequenced was peripheral blood. This TCR came from an elderly man with COVID-19, enrolled during active disease. CDR3 residues: CASSFLRSGQGPSHGYTF. CDR3 DNA: TGTGCCAGTAGTTTTCTTCGATCGGGACAGGGCCCTTCCCATGGCTACACCTTC.